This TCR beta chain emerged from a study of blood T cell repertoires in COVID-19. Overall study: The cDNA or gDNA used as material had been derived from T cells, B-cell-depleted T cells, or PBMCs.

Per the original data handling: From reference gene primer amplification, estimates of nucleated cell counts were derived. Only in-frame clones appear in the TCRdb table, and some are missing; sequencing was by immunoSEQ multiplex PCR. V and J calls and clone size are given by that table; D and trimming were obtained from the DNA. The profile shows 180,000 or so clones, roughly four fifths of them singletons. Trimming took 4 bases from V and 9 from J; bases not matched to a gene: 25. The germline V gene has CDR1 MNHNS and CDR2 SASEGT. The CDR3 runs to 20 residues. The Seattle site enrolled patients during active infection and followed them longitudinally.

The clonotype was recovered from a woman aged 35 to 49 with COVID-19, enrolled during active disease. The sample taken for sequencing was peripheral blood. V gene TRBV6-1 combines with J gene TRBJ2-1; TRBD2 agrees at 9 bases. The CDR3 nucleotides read TGTGCCAGCAGTGCGCGGGGGGGGGAGTGGTATGCGGGAGGCCCTCTTGAGCAGTTCTTC. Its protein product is CASSARGGEWYAGGPLEQFF.